Presented here are 30 T cell receptor beta chains from one specimen sequenced in a study of T-cell memory formation after mild COVID-19. TCRdb passed the 5' RACE reads through MiXCR, listing each CDR3 protein once. The sample lists around 340,000 distinct CDR3 sequences, around 13% seen once, with roughly 23% in the top ten. Specimen: PBMCs or a T cell subset sorted from them (not recorded which). These receptors were obtained from a man younger than 35 who had mild COVID-19 (a few samples of this study predate the infection). Cell type and time point are not known.

The CDR3 region has the DNA TGTGCCAGCAGCAATGTGGTGGGCACTGAAGCTTTCTTT. Translating gives CASSNVVGTEAFF. The J gene is TRBJ1-1, the V gene TRBV7-8; D is ambiguous. The germline V gene has CDR1 SGHVS and CDR2 FQNEAQ. This CDR3 is built from 13 residues. V lost 5 bases, J lost 4 bases, and 11 bases lay in between.

The CDR3: CASSTGAGETQYF. CDR3 DNA: TGCGCCAGCAGTACAGGGGCAGGGGAGACCCAGTACTTC. The chain employs TRBV5-1 and TRBJ2-5; 7 bases are a match to TRBD1. This CDR3 comprises 13 residues. The ends lost 5 bases at V and 5 bases at J; junction bases unmatched: 6. The germline gives CDR1 SGHRS, CDR2 YFSETQ.

This clonotype was seen only a few times. The chain links TRBV20-1 to TRBJ1-3, with D possibly TRBD1 on 5 matching bases. CDR3 size: 14 residues. V dropped 3 bases and J dropped 0 bases, with 9 bases sitting between them. Per the germline V gene, CDR1 is DFQATT and CDR2 is SNEGSKA (reference sequence). The DNA of the CDR3 is TGCAGTGCTAGTGGGGGAGACTCTGGAAACACCATATATTTT. Translated, it gives CSASGGDSGNTIYF.

The chain is built from TRBV6-5 and TRBJ2-1; D ambiguous. Germline V CDR1 and CDR2: MNHEY, SVGAGI. V was cut by 0 bases and J by 4 bases, with 7 bases left in between. This CDR3 is built from 14 residues. In nucleotides, the CDR3 is TGTGCCAGCAGTTACTCTGGAGAGTACAATGAGCAGTTCTTC. Translating it yields CASSYSGEYNEQFF.

This clonotype has more than one count but fewer than ten. This rearrangement joins TRBV7-9 to TRBJ2-3; D is undetermined. Trimming took off 6 bases at V and 0 bases at J, with 13 bases between the two ends. Germline CDR1 SEHNR, CDR2 FQNEAQ (reference sequence). CDR3 length equals 15 residues. The CDR3 sequence: CASRVQSTSTDTQYF. The CDR3, as DNA: TGTGCCAGCAGGGTACAGAGCACTAGCACAGATACGCAGTATTTT.

In its sample, this clonotype was seen many times. The CDR3 reads CASSETLTGLATDTQYF. The CDR3, as DNA: TGTGCCAGCAGTGAGACCTTGACGGGACTAGCCACAGATACGCAGTATTTT. J is TRBJ2-3 and V is TRBV2, with 9 bases that match TRBD2. Germline V gene sequence: CDR1 SNHLY, CDR2 FYNNEI. The junction had 9 bases not matched to a gene; V was cut back by 3 bases and J by 2 bases. The CDR3 has 17 amino acids.

This clonotype was seen a few times. The rearrangement uses TRBV10-3 and TRBJ2-5, with 9 bases that match TRBD2. The ends lost 0 bases at V and 2 bases at J; junction bases unmatched: 1. Germline CDR1 reads ENHRY; CDR2 reads SYGVKD. The CDR3 has 15 amino acids. CDR3 nucleotides: TGTGCCATCAGTGAGTCGACTAGCGGTCAAGAGACCCAGTACTTC. Its protein product is CAISESTSGQETQYF.

This clonotype was found a few times. The rearrangement uses TRBV6-1 and TRBJ1-1, with D uncertain. V lost 6 bases and J 0 bases, leaving 11 bases between the germline ends. The CDR3 contains 14 residues. Per germline, CDR1 MNHNS and CDR2 SASEGT. The CDR3, as DNA: TGTGCCAGCAGCAACGGCAACATGAACACTGAAGCTTTCTTT. Amino acid sequence: CASSNGNMNTEAFF.

This clonotype was observed a few times. CDR3 DNA: TGTGCCAGCAGCAACTCTCAGGGACGCGCTGAAGCTTTCTTT. Protein: CASSNSQGRAEAFF. The J gene is TRBJ1-1, the V gene TRBV9, with D perhaps matching TRBD1 (5 bases). Germline CDR1 SGDLS, CDR2 YYNGEE. V shed 4 bases and J shed 6 bases, with 16 bases lying between them. This CDR3 region has 14 residues.

The chain employs TRBV4-1 and TRBJ1-1; D call uncertain. The CDR3 loop spans 13 amino acids. Trimming stripped 8 bases from V and 4 bases from J, with 14 bases between. CDR1 and CDR2 (germline): MGHRA, YSYEKL. This chain's CDR3 is CASHSIRSTEAFF. DNA of the CDR3: TGCGCCAGCCACAGCATTCGGAGCACTGAAGCTTTCTTT.

This clonotype appeared a few times. The chain couples TRBV30 to TRBJ1-6; D call uncertain. V was trimmed by 4 bases and J by 8 bases, leaving 15 bases between them. CDR1 is GTSNPN and CDR2 is SVGIG in the germline V gene (reference sequence). There are 14 residues in the CDR3. The CDR3 DNA is TGTGCCTGGAATGTCTGGGGTGAGGATTCACCCCTCCACTTT. It codes for CAWNVWGEDSPLHF.

The rearrangement links TRBV18 to TRBJ2-1, with a possible D match to TRBD1 (5 bases). The CDR3 spans 14 residues. CDR1 is KGHSH and CDR2 is LQKENI in the germline V gene. Trimming stripped 3 bases from V and 5 bases from J, with 11 bases between. The CDR3 protein is CASSPTWGDNEQFF. CDR3 DNA: TGTGCCAGCTCACCCACGTGGGGCGACAATGAGCAGTTCTTC.

The chain recombines TRBV5-8 with TRBJ2-3, with D unclear. CDR3 length: 15 residues. CDR1 and CDR2 (germline): SGHTS, YDEGEE. The V end lost 0 bases, the J end lost 1 base, and 9 bases lay between the germline ends. The CDR3 loop reads CASSLGPYRTDTQYF. The DNA of the CDR3 is TGTGCCAGCAGCTTGGGACCTTACCGCACAGATACGCAGTATTTT.

This clonotype was observed a few times. The chain employs TRBV2 and TRBJ2-3, with D possibly being TRBD2 (7 bases). Per the germline V gene, CDR1 is SNHLY and CDR2 is FYNNEI. Trimming stripped 9 bases from V and 3 bases from J, with 19 bases between. The CDR3 loop spans 15 amino acids. The CDR3 nucleotides are TGTGCCAGAAGGACGGGGGGCCCTGATACAGATACGCAGTATTTT. Translation: CARRTGGPDTDTQYF. Using reference TRBV2 and TRBJ2-3 for the parts outside the CDR3, the full variable domain is EPEVTQTPSHQVTQMGQEVILRCVPISNHLYFYWYRQILGQKVEFLVSFYNNEISEKSEIFDDQFSVERPDGSNFTLKIRSTKLEDSAMYFCARRTGGPDTDTQYFGPGTRLTVL.

The V call is TRBV7-2, the J call TRBJ1-5, with TRBD1 matching over 12 bases. CDR1 and CDR2 from the germline V gene are SGHTA and FQGNSA. Unmatched junction bases numbered 12, after V lost 2 bases and J lost 4 bases. The CDR3 is made up of 19 amino acids. For the CDR3, the DNA is TGTGCCAGCAGCTTACTCTTTAGGGGACAGGGGGCTCGAAATCAGCCCCAGCATTTT. It translates to CASSLLFRGQGARNQPQHF.

This clonotype came up a few times. The chain recombines TRBV5-1 with TRBJ1-2; a weak D match, TRBD1 (5 bases). The V end was cut by 3 bases, the J end by 2 bases, with 11 bases between. The CDR3 totals 14 residues. CDR1 and CDR2 from the germline V gene are SGHRS and YFSETQ. The CDR3 DNA reads TGCGCCAGCAGCTGGACCGGGACCAACTATGGCTACACCTTC. Encoded protein: CASSWTGTNYGYTF.

This clonotype was seen at least ten times. V usage is TRBV7-2 and J usage is TRBJ2-7; D is unresolved. Germline CDR1 reads SGHTA; CDR2 reads FQGNSA. The CDR3 runs to 12 residues. V dropped 4 bases and J dropped 5 bases, with 9 bases sitting between them. CDR3 amino acids: CASSSGFDEQYF. The DNA of the CDR3 is TGTGCCAGCAGCTCCGGGTTTGACGAGCAGTACTTC.

This clonotype has just a few counts. The V and J genes are TRBV12-3 or TRBV12-4 and TRBJ2-1; unclear D gene. Trimming removed 5 bases at V and 5 bases at J, with 10 bases between. CDR3 length: 13 amino acids. For the CDR3, the DNA is TGTGCCAGCAGTCTCAACTGGGACAATGAGCAGTTCTTC. It specifies CASSLNWDNEQFF.

A word on this clonotype: A much more abundant neighbour one base away suggests this may be a read error. The chain links TRBV5-1 to TRBJ2-5; 7 positions match TRBD1. The germline CDR1 and CDR2 sequences are SGHRS and YFSETQ. This CDR3 contains 13 residues. CDR3 sequence: CSSSFPGGETQYF. In nucleotides, the CDR3 is TGCTCCAGCAGCTTCCCAGGGGGAGAGACCCAGTACTTC.

CDR3 nucleotide sequence: TGTGCCAGCAGCTATAAAGGGCCGGCCGGGGAGCTGTTTTTT. This encodes CASSYKGPAGELFF. This sequence joins TRBV5-4 and TRBJ2-2; no definite D call. Germline assignment: CDR1 SGHNT and CDR2 YYREEE (reference sequence). V shed 3 bases and J shed 6 bases, with 12 bases lying between them. The length of the CDR3 is 14 residues.

This clonotype was observed a few times. The chain has TRBV7-3 and TRBJ1-6, with TRBD1 identical over 7 bases. With 1 base clipped from V and 8 bases from J, the junction kept 8 bases outside the gene matches. Germline CDR1 SGHTA, CDR2 FQGTGA. The CDR3 is 16 residues long. The CDR3 loop reads CASSLMGRDSYSPLHF. The CDR3 DNA follows: TGTGCCAGCAGCTTAATGGGACGGGACAGCTATTCACCCCTCCACTTT.

The rearrangement joins TRBV6-2 or TRBV6-3 to TRBJ1-2, with 7 nucleotides matching TRBD1. The CDR3 length is 16 residues. J was trimmed by 8 bases and V by 5 bases; bases with no gene match: 17. CDR1 MNHEY and CDR2 SVGEGT come from the germline V gene. The CDR3 DNA is TGTGCCAGCAGTCGCTACCCTAAACAGGGGTCTAGAGGCTACACCTTC. Protein product: CASSRYPKQGSRGYTF.

The sample holds many counts of this clonotype. The genes are TRBV6-5 and TRBJ1-5; D remains unclear. The CDR3 covers 13 residues. The germline V gene has CDR1 MNHEY and CDR2 SVGAGI. Trimming removed 3 bases at V and 4 bases at J, with 7 bases between. The CDR3 coding sequence is TGTGCCAGCAGTTATTCAAGTAATCAGCCCCAGCATTTT. Translating it yields CASSYSSNQPQHF.

V is TRBV12-3 or TRBV12-4 and J is TRBJ2-3; 16 bases map to TRBD2. This CDR3 comprises 17 residues. Trimming at V came to 4 bases and at J to 4 bases, leaving 5 bases not matched to a gene. The CDR3 DNA is TGTGCCAGCAGTTCGGGACTAGCGGGGGGGCCTGCAGATACGCAGTATTTT. Translating it yields CASSSGLAGGPADTQYF.

V usage is TRBV4-2 and J usage is TRBJ2-7; D might be TRBD1 (5 bases). Germline lookup yields CDR1 LGHNA and CDR2 YNFKEQ. V was pared by 0 bases and J by 4 bases, with 10 bases between. The CDR3 runs to 14 residues. CDR3 DNA sequence: TGTGCCAGCAGCCAAGACAGGGTCGATTACGAGCAGTACTTC. As protein: CASSQDRVDYEQYF.

This clonotype was observed a few times. V and J are TRBV4-3 and TRBJ1-1; D possibly corresponds to TRBD1 (5 bases). CDR1 and CDR2 from the germline V gene are LGHNA and YSLEER. CDR3 length: 15 amino acids. V was trimmed by 4 bases and J by 5 bases, leaving 17 bases between them. The CDR3 reads CASSPSAGGRTEAFF. The CDR3 nucleotides read TGCGCCAGCAGCCCTTCGGCGGGGGGTAGGACTGAAGCTTTCTTT.

The chain joins TRBV4-1 to TRBJ1-2; possible D gene TRBD1, 5 bases. From germline, CDR1 is MGHRA and CDR2 YSYEKL. The CDR3 loop spans 14 amino acids. V lost 8 bases to trimming and J lost 2 bases, with 15 bases between them. In DNA form, the CDR3 reads TGCGCCAGCCGGGACCGAGTAGGAAACTATGGCTACACCTTC. Protein product: CASRDRVGNYGYTF.

This chain connects TRBV5-1 to TRBJ2-3; possible D gene TRBD1, 7 bases. CDR1 and CDR2 (germline): SGHRS, YFSETQ. This CDR3 has 16 amino acids. With 4 bases removed from V and 0 bases from J, the gap between germline ends came to 15 bases. The CDR3 DNA is TGCGCCAGCAGCCCATTACAGGGGAGGAGCACAGATACGCAGTATTTT. This translates into CASSPLQGRSTDTQYF.

The chain employs TRBV7-2 and TRBJ1-6, with D perhaps TRBD1 (5 bases). Between the trimmed V and J ends, which lost 0 bases and 4 bases, there was a span of 7 bases. The germline gives CDR1 SGHTA, CDR2 FQGNSA. The length of the CDR3 is 15 residues. Here the CDR3 reads CASSLATGYNSPLHF. CDR3 nucleotide sequence: TGTGCCAGCAGCTTAGCCACAGGTTATAATTCACCCCTCCACTTT.

This sequence joins TRBV20-1 and TRBJ2-3; no clear D gene. The germline CDR1 and CDR2 sequences are DFQATT and SNEGSKA (reference sequence). With 4 bases removed from V and 6 bases from J, the gap between germline ends came to 23 bases. The CDR3 has 16 residues. As DNA, the CDR3 is TGCAGTGCTATGTATTCGCGGCTAGTATCTCTGGATACGCAGTATTTT. Translating gives CSAMYSRLVSLDTQYF.